The present T cell receptor beta chain was sequenced within a study of blood T cell repertoires in COVID-19. Generated by immunoSEQ multiplex PCR, the TCRdb table keeps only in-frame clones and is missing some. Of around 190,000 clones in the sample, approximately 90% were seen once. V lost 5 bases and J lost 1; bases outside the gene matches: 6. The germline V gene has CDR1 PRHDT and CDR2 FYEKMQ (reference sequence). CDR3 length: 16 amino acids. The sequence derives from a man aged 18 to 29 who had recovered from COVID-19. The source material was peripheral blood. The rearrangement uses TRBV13 and TRBJ2-5; 11 bases match TRBD2. CDR3 sequence (DNA): TGTGCCAGCAGCCTAACTAGCGGGAGTTTCCAAGAGACCCAGTACTTC. Its protein is CASSLTSGSFQETQYF.